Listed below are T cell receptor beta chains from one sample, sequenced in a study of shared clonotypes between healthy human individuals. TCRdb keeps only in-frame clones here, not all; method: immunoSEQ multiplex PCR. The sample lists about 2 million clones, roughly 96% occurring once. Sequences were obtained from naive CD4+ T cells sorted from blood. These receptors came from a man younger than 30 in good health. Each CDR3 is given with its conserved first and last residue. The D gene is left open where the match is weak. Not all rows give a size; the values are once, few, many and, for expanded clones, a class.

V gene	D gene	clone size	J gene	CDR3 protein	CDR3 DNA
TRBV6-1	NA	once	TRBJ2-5	CASSEVVGMAQYF	TGTGCCAGCAGTGAAGTCGTAGGGATGGCCCAGTACTTC
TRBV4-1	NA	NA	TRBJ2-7	CASSQAPLGGSSYEQYF	TGCGCCAGCAGCCAAGCCCCGCTAGGAGGGAGCTCCTACGAGCAGTACTTC
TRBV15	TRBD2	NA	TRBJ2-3	CATSVAGSTDTQYF	TGTGCCACCAGCGTAGCGGGGAGCACAGATACGCAGTATTTT
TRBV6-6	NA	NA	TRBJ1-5	CASTSPSNQPQHF	TGTGCCAGCACGTCACCTAGCAATCAGCCCCAGCATTTT
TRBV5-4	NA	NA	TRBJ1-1	CASSAAPGLNTEAFF	TGTGCCAGCAGCGCGGCCCCAGGGTTGAACACTGAAGCTTTCTTT
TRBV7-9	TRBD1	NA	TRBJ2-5	CASSLVGGRETQYF	TGTGCCAGCAGCTTAGTAGGGGGCCGCGAGACCCAGTACTTC
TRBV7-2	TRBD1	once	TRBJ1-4	CASSSGGKSEKLFF	TGTGCCAGCAGCTCAGGGGGCAAAAGTGAAAAACTGTTTTTT
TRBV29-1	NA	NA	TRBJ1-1	CSAWGDLNTEAFF	TGCAGCGCTTGGGGGGACCTGAACACTGAAGCTTTCTTT
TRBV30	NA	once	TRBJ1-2	CAWSPRGRVYGYTF	TGTGCCTGGAGTCCTAGAGGCCGGGTCTATGGCTACACCTTC
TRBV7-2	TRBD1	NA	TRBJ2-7	CASSSRQGSEQYF	TGTGCCAGCAGCTCCCGACAGGGTTCCGAGCAGTACTTC
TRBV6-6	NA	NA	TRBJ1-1	CASSRTGGRFGEAFF	TGTGCCAGCAGCCGTACGGGAGGCCGCTTCGGTGAAGCTTTCTTT
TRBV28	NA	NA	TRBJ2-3	CASSLSWDTSTDTQYF	TGTGCCAGCAGTCTTTCGTGGGACACTAGCACAGATACGCAGTATTTT
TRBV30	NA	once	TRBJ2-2	CAWSVLSAGELFF	TGTGCCTGGAGTGTACTAAGCGCCGGGGAGCTGTTTTTT
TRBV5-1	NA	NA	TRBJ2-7	CASSVDSYEQYF	TGCGCCAGCAGCGTGGACAGCTACGAGCAGTACTTC
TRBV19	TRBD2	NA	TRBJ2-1	CASNPQRKREGNEQFF	TGTGCCAGTAATCCCCAGAGGAAGCGGGAGGGGAATGAGCAGTTCTTC
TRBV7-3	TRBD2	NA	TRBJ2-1	CASGLAPSSYNEQFF	TGTGCCAGCGGACTAGCGCCCAGCTCCTACAATGAGCAGTTCTTC
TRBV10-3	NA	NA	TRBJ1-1	CAIRYQPGNTEAFF	TGTGCCATCAGATACCAGCCAGGGAACACTGAAGCTTTCTTT
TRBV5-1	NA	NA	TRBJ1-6	CASSRAPTRFSYNSPLHF	TGCGCCAGCAGCCGGGCCCCGACACGTTTCTCCTATAATTCACCCCTCCACTTT
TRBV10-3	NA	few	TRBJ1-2	CAISERKVGYTF	TGTGCCATCAGTGAGCGTAAGGTTGGCTACACCTTC
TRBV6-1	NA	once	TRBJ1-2	CASSEAGENYGYTF	TGTGCCAGCAGTGAAGCGGGGGAAAACTATGGCTACACCTTC
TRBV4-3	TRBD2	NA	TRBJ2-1	CASSRGLAGAYNEQFF	TGCGCCAGCAGCCGCGGACTAGCGGGAGCCTACAATGAGCAGTTCTTC
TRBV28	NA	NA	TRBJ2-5	CASSFDQPQETQYF	TGTGCCAGCAGTTTTGACCAGCCCCAAGAGACCCAGTACTTC
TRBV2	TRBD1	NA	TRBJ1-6	CASRGQPSSYNSPLHF	TGTGCCAGCAGGGGACAGCCAAGCTCCTATAATTCACCCCTCCACTTT
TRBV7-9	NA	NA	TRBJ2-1	CASSHLRTETYNEQFF	TGTGCCAGCAGCCACCTCAGGACAGAGACCTACAATGAGCAGTTCTTC
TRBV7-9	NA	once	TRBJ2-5	CASSLSAGAPETQYF	TGTGCCAGCAGCTTAAGCGCAGGGGCCCCTGAGACCCAGTACTTC
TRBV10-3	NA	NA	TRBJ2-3	CAISRAGQGLDTQYF	TGTGCCATCAGTAGGGCAGGGCAGGGTCTAGATACGCAGTATTTT
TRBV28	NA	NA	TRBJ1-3	CASSLLRTVSGNTIYF	TGTGCCAGCAGTTTATTACGGACAGTCTCTGGAAACACCATATATTTT
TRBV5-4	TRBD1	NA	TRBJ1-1	CASSLDLGQRNTEAFF	TGTGCCAGCAGCTTGGACCTGGGACAGAGGAACACTGAAGCTTTCTTT
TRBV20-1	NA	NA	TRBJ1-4	CSAGWDEKLFF	TGCAGTGCGGGCTGGGATGAAAAACTGTTTTTT
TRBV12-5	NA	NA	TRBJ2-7	CASGLPGRKEQYF	TGTGCTAGTGGTTTACCAGGGAGGAAAGAGCAGTACTTC
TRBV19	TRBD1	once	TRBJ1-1	CASRQGAQNTEAFF	TGTGCCAGCCGACAGGGGGCTCAAAACACTGAAGCTTTCTTT
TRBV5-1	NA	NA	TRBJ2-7	CASSLVSQGSYEQYF	TGCGCCAGCAGCTTGGTTTCTCAGGGGAGTTACGAGCAGTACTTC
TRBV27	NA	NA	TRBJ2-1	CASSFKQGYNEQFF	TGTGCCAGCAGTTTTAAACAGGGCTACAATGAGCAGTTCTTC
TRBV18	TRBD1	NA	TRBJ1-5	CASSQGQGAPPQHF	TGTGCCAGCTCACAGGGACAGGGGGCGCCGCCCCAGCATTTT
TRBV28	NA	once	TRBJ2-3	CASSSLAGAGTDTQYF	TGTGCCAGCAGCTCCTTGGCGGGGGCCGGCACAGATACGCAGTATTTT
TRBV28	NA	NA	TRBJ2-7	CASSFPLHLQGTNEQYF	TGTGCCAGCAGTTTTCCCCTCCATCTACAGGGCACGAACGAGCAGTACTTC
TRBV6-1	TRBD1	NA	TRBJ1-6	CASSEKRQGEDSPLHF	TGTGCCAGCAGTGAGAAACGACAGGGAGAGGATTCACCCCTCCACTTT
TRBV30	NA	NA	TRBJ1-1	CAASVQRGTEAFF	TGTGCTGCCTCCGTCCAGCGGGGCACTGAAGCTTTCTTT
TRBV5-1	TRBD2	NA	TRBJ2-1	CASSFPPGERGVYNEQFF	TGCGCCAGCAGCTTCCCCCCTGGGGAGCGGGGGGTCTACAATGAGCAGTTCTTC
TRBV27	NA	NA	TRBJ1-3	CASSLSGAGNTIYF	TGTGCCAGCAGTTTGTCGGGGGCTGGAAACACCATATATTTT
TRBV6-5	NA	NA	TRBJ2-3	CASRSPGGTDTQYF	TGTGCCAGCAGATCTCCTGGGGGCACAGATACGCAGTATTTT
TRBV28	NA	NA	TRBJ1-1	CASSLQGRGEAFF	TGTGCCAGCAGTTTACAGGGCAGAGGTGAAGCTTTCTTT
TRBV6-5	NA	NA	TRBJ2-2	CASRVGRVTGELFF	TGTGCCAGCAGGGTGGGCAGGGTCACCGGGGAGCTGTTTTTT
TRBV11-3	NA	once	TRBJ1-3	CASSLGTGNTIYF	TGTGCCAGCAGCTTAGGAACTGGAAACACCATATATTTT
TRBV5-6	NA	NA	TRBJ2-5	CASSFPGWRGEETQYF	TGTGCCAGCAGCTTTCCAGGGTGGAGAGGTGAGGAGACCCAGTACTTC
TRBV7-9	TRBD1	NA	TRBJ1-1	CASSWTGTLGTEAFF	TGTGCCAGCAGCTGGACAGGGACCCTGGGCACTGAAGCTTTCTTT